The rows below give T cell receptor beta chains drawn from one sample of a study of CXCR3-negative and CXCR3-positive naive CD8 T cells. After re-calling the 5' RACE reads, TCRdb lists one entry per CDR3 protein, DNA absent. Recorded here are 130,000 or so distinct CDR3 sequences; the top ten clones represent approximately 0.4%. The sample comprised naive CXCR3+ CD8+ T cells from blood. The receptors were sampled from a human donor in good health. Some clones in this sample may be carry-over from other donors' samples. The CDR3 runs from the conserved cysteine through the conserved F or W.

v_gene,j_gene,CDR3aa
TRBV3-1,TRBJ2-1,CASSQYEGAAYNEQFF
TRBV20-1,TRBJ1-5,CSARPYRGPSNQPQHF
TRBV7-3,TRBJ2-1,CASSLSGGEHNEQFF
TRBV12-3/TRBV12-4,TRBJ2-1,CASSLITSGYNEQFF
TRBV5-1,TRBJ2-2,CASSPELAGVPRVGELFF
TRBV12-3/TRBV12-4,TRBJ2-5,CASLKGEFETQYF
TRBV29-1,TRBJ2-4,CSVQGSAKNIQYF
TRBV27,TRBJ2-7,CASSLGFSYEQYF
TRBV28,TRBJ2-1,CASSDRDGYNEQFF
TRBV14,TRBJ2-5,CASSLMPRGWREETQYF